These 23 T cell receptor beta chains were all obtained from the same sample, sequenced in a study of radiotherapy plus CTLA-4 blockade in lung cancer. Assay used: immunoSEQ multiplex PCR; TCRdb lists only in-frame clones, some missing. The repertoire includes 30,000 to 40,000 clones, roughly three quarters of them detected once, and 13% to 15% sits in the top ten. The sample here was peripheral blood, taken from a patient treated with radiotherapy plus ipilimumab. These receptor sequences come from a human donor with non-small cell lung cancer that progressed on radiotherapy plus ipilimumab.

The rearrangement uses TRBV7-9 and TRBJ1-2, with D perhaps TRBD1 (5 bases). V was trimmed by 5 bases and J by 3 bases, leaving 13 bases between them. The CDR3 has 14 residues. Germline V gene data show CDR1 as SEHNR and CDR2 as FQNEAQ (reference sequence). DNA of the CDR3: TGTGCCAGCAGCCCATTCGGGACCTACTATGGCTACACCTTC. It is translated as CASSPFGTYYGYTF.

The rearrangement joins TRBV6-1 to TRBJ2-1; D perhaps matches TRBD1 (6 bases). This CDR3 has 14 amino acids. Germline-derived CDR1 and CDR2 are MNHNS and SASEGT. V was cut by 2 bases and J by 5 bases, with 10 bases left in between. The CDR3 DNA follows: TGTGCCAGCAGTGAAATAGGACAGAACAATGAGCAGTTCTTC. Protein product: CASSEIGQNNEQFF.

The rearrangement links TRBV6-5 to TRBJ1-2; D is unclear. The CDR3 has 12 amino acids. Germline lookup yields CDR1 MNHEY and CDR2 SVGAGI. The V end was cut by 6 bases, the J end by 4 bases, with 9 bases between. CDR3 sequence (DNA): TGTGCCAGCAGCGAGGGAGGCTATGGCTACACCTTC. This translates into CASSEGGYGYTF.

In its sample, this clone ranks as medium-sized (0.01 to 0.1%). V usage is TRBV10-1 and J usage is TRBJ2-5; TRBD1 or TRBD2 may be the D gene (5 bases each). This CDR3 contains 16 residues. Germline V gene sequence: CDR1 WNHNN, CDR2 SYGVQD (reference sequence). The V end was cut by 9 bases, the J end by 5 bases, with 25 bases between. The CDR3 protein is CARERVTSGRWETQYF. The CDR3 DNA sequence: TGCGCCAGAGAAAGGGTTACGTCGGGGCGATGGGAGACCCAGTACTTC.

The J gene is TRBJ2-2, the V gene TRBV7-8; 11 bases map to TRBD2. The J segment lost 4 bases and the V segment lost 4 bases, leaving 2 bases of the junction unmatched. The CDR3 sequence is 15 residues long. Germline lookup yields CDR1 SGHVS and CDR2 FQNEAQ. The DNA of the CDR3 is TGTGCCAGCAGCTCCGGGACTAGCGGCACCGGGGAGCTGTTTTTT. Its protein product is CASSSGTSGTGELFF.

The chain couples TRBV29-1 to TRBJ1-1, with D possibly TRBD1 on 6 matching bases. CDR1 is SQVTM, CDR2 ANQGSEA, per germline. The CDR3 loop spans 12 amino acids. The V end lost 4 bases, the J end lost 3 bases, and 9 bases lay between the germline ends. In DNA form, the CDR3 reads TGCAGCGTTGGCAGGGGCGACACTGAAGCTTTCTTT. Translating it yields CSVGRGDTEAFF.

The rearrangement uses TRBV6-5 and TRBJ1-2; D might be TRBD1 (6 bases). CDR3 size: 11 residues. Trimming stripped 8 bases from V and 7 bases from J, with 11 bases between. Germline values: CDR1 MNHEY, CDR2 SVGAGI. The CDR3 DNA sequence: TGTGCCAGCGGTCCAGGGGCTGGCTACACCTTC. Translated, it gives CASGPGAGYTF.

V is TRBV19 and J is TRBJ1-4; D is possibly TRBD1 (6 bases). Germline V lookup: CDR1 LNHDA, CDR2 SQIVND (reference sequence). Trimming shortened V by 5 bases and J by 7 bases, and 17 bases separated the two germline ends. The CDR3 length is 15 residues. This chain's CDR3 is CASSVGGLRGEKLFF. CDR3 DNA sequence: TGTGCCAGTAGTGTCGGGGGGCTGAGAGGTGAAAAACTGTTTTTT.

This chain joins TRBV5-4 and TRBJ2-2; no clear D gene. V was cut by 2 bases and J by 3 bases, with 11 bases left in between. The CDR3 spans 15 residues. CDR1 and CDR2 from the germline V gene are SGHNT and YYREEE (reference sequence). Written as DNA, the CDR3 is TGTGCCAGCAGCTTAGGTGCGGATCACACCGGGGAGCTGTTTTTT. Its protein is CASSLGADHTGELFF.

V gene TRBV27 combines with J gene TRBJ2-1; D gene uncertain. This CDR3 contains 13 residues. Germline V lookup: CDR1 MNHEY, CDR2 SMNVEV (reference sequence). Trimming removed 6 bases from V and 4 bases from J, with 10 bases in between. This CDR3 is CASSSRLYNEQFF. For the CDR3, the DNA is TGTGCCAGCAGCTCCAGGTTATACAATGAGCAGTTCTTC.

This sequence joins TRBV9 and TRBJ2-3; D gene ambiguous. The CDR3 runs to 14 residues. Germline V gives CDR1 SGDLS, CDR2 YYNGEE. Between the trimmed V and J ends, which lost 9 bases and 0 bases, there was a span of 14 bases. This chain's CDR3 is CATLPETSTDTQYF. The CDR3 nucleotides are TGTGCCACCTTGCCTGAGACTAGCACAGATACGCAGTATTTT.

The chain is built from TRBV9 and TRBJ1-5; possible D gene TRBD1, 6 bases. With 0 bases removed from V and 2 bases from J, the gap between germline ends came to 9 bases. The germline V gene encodes CDR1 SGDLS and CDR2 YYNGEE. This CDR3 is 15 amino acids long. The CDR3 DNA sequence: TGTGCCAGCAGCGTAGAGGGGGTTCGCAATCAGCCCCAGCATTTT. Amino acids: CASSVEGVRNQPQHF.

This clone was seen just once. This chain links TRBV18 with TRBJ2-1; 9 bases agree with TRBD2. V was pared by 3 bases and J by 5 bases, with 8 bases of the junction left unmatched. The CDR3 covers 16 residues. Germline loops: CDR1 KGHSH, CDR2 LQKENI. The CDR3 coding sequence is TGTGCCAGCTCACCGGTAGCGGGGGCGGGGAACAATGAGCAGTTCTTC. Translation gives CASSPVAGAGNNEQFF.

The genes are TRBV28 and TRBJ2-1; no clear D. From germline, CDR1 is MDHEN and CDR2 SYDVKM. The germline V and J ends were trimmed by 5 bases and 0 bases, with 11 bases remaining between them. The CDR3 has 15 residues. The CDR3 is CASSPLESSYNEQFF. In nucleotides, the CDR3 is TGTGCCAGCAGTCCCCTGGAGAGCTCCTACAATGAGCAGTTCTTC.

This chain links TRBV2 with TRBJ2-1; a possible D gene is TRBD1 (6 bases). The length of the CDR3 is 14 residues. From germline, CDR1 is SNHLY and CDR2 FYNNEI. Deletions cut 6 bases from V and 4 bases from J, with 13 bases between. The CDR3 coding sequence is TGTGCCAGCAGGGCCGAGGGGGTGTACAATGAGCAGTTCTTC. Protein: CASRAEGVYNEQFF.

The chain carries TRBV14 and TRBJ2-1, with 10 bases identical to TRBD2. The V segment lost 0 bases and the J segment 6 bases; nucleotides outside the gene matches: 5. The V gene's germline CDR1 is SGHDN and CDR2 FVKESK. The CDR3 runs 16 residues. CDR3 residues: CASSQEGLADLNEQFF. In nucleotides, the CDR3 is TGTGCCAGCAGCCAAGAAGGACTAGCGGACCTCAATGAGCAGTTCTTC.

This clone showed up just once. The chain couples TRBV13 to TRBJ1-4; no firm D call. The CDR3 has 16 residues. The V end lost 0 bases, the J end lost 6 bases, and 14 bases lay between the germline ends. CDR1 and CDR2 (germline): PRHDT, FYEKMQ (reference sequence). The CDR3 DNA sequence: TGTGCCAGCAGCTTAGGTTCGGGCCGCAATGATGAAAAACTGTTTTTT. Its protein is CASSLGSGRNDEKLFF.

The chain has TRBV27 and TRBJ2-7, with a weak D call TRBD2 (6 bases). Germline lookup yields CDR1 MNHEY and CDR2 SMNVEV (reference sequence). The CDR3 has 14 amino acids. The germline V and J ends were trimmed by 6 bases and 1 base, with 13 bases remaining between them. The CDR3 region is CASRPSAGSYEQYF. The CDR3 bases are TGTGCCAGCAGACCGTCGGCGGGGTCCTACGAGCAGTACTTC.

This chain connects TRBV28 to TRBJ2-5, with TRBD2 identical over 9 bases. This CDR3 spans 16 amino acids. The ends lost 4 bases at V and 1 base at J; junction bases unmatched: 7. Germline loops: CDR1 MDHEN, CDR2 SYDVKM. DNA for the CDR3: TGTGCCAGCAGTTCCAGAGTAGCGGGGGCCCAAGAGACCCAGTACTTC. It translates to CASSSRVAGAQETQYF.

The rearrangement links TRBV18 to TRBJ2-1; D perhaps matches TRBD2 (7 bases). Looked up from germline, CDR1 is KGHSH and CDR2 is LQKENI. The CDR3 is 17 residues long. The ends were cut back, 5 bases at V and 3 bases at J, with 20 bases in the middle. CDR3 protein: CASSTQGLASGYNEQFF. The DNA for the CDR3 is TGTGCCAGCTCAACGCAGGGGTTGGCTAGCGGCTACAATGAGCAGTTCTTC. Based on the CDR3 plus reference TRBV18 and TRBJ2-1, the full variable domain is NAGVMQNPRHLVRRRGQEARLRCSPMKGHSHVYWYRQLPEEGLKFMVYLQKENIIDESGMPKERFSAEFPKEGPSILRIQQVVRGDSAAYFCASSTQGLASGYNEQFFGPGTRLTVL.

This clone came up a few times. The rearrangement joins TRBV4-1 to TRBJ2-2, with D uncertain. Germline V lookup: CDR1 MGHRA, CDR2 YSYEKL. V lost 6 bases, J lost 7 bases, and 15 bases lay in between. CDR3 length: 14 amino acids. The CDR3 loop reads CASSLRRAVGELFF. The CDR3 nucleotides are TGCGCCAGCAGTTTAAGACGGGCAGTCGGGGAGCTGTTTTTT.

This clone was seen a single time. This sample also contains other DNA sequences that code for the same CDR3. This rearrangement joins TRBV28 to TRBJ2-7, with 8 bases identical to TRBD1. CDR3 size: 13 residues. Per germline, CDR1 MDHEN and CDR2 SYDVKM. The trim removed 7 bases at V and 3 bases at J, leaving 5 bases unmatched. CDR3 in amino acids: CASTTGELYEQYF. CDR3 nucleotide sequence: TGTGCCAGCACGACAGGGGAACTCTACGAGCAGTACTTC.

The V gene is TRBV19, the J gene TRBJ1-2; a weak D match, TRBD1 (5 bases). Germline CDR1 reads LNHDA; CDR2 reads SQIVND (reference sequence). Trimming removed 5 bases from V and 2 bases from J, with 18 bases in between. The CDR3 extends over 16 amino acids. This CDR3 is CASSSPPGRRNYGYTF. The CDR3 nucleotides read TGTGCCAGTAGTTCTCCCCCGGGACGCAGGAACTATGGCTACACCTTC.